These 2 T cell receptor beta chains came from one sample sequenced in a study of vaccination effects on CD4 cells after COVID-19. TCRdb keeps only in-frame clones here, not all; method: immunoSEQ multiplex PCR. The repertoire has roughly 65,000 clones, more than 70% of them found once; the top ten carry around 3%. These TCRs' antigens remain unknown. Using viral peptide pools, the ViraFEST assay grew out antigen-specific CD4+ T cells prior to sequencing. Culturing for more than eight days preceded CD4+ T cell isolation. Neither prior SARS-CoV-2 infection nor positive nucleocapsid antibodies were present in the vaccine recipients. Source: CD4+ T cells from PBMCs cultured with HCoV-NL63 spike peptides, taken before COVID-19 vaccination. The receptors were gathered from a human donor who received a COVID-19 vaccine.

This chain connects TRBV29-1 to TRBJ2-5; D remains unclear. The ends were cut back, 2 bases at V and 4 bases at J, with 11 bases in the middle. CDR3 size: 13 residues. CDR1 is SQVTM and CDR2 is ANQGSEA in the germline V gene. CDR3 loop: CSVEIQARETQYF. The CDR3 nucleotides are TGCAGCGTTGAAATCCAAGCCCGAGAGACCCAGTACTTC.

The chain has TRBV6-2 or TRBV6-3 and TRBJ2-7, with a tentative D call TRBD2 (5 bases). Germline assignment: CDR1 MNHEY and CDR2 SVGEGT. The V end lost 2 bases, the J end lost 6 bases, and 11 bases lay between the germline ends. The CDR3 is 13 amino acids. CDR3 sequence reads: CASSYRTPIEQYV. In nucleotides, the CDR3 is TGTGCCAGCAGTTACAGGACTCCAATCGAGCAGTACGTC.